The 11 T cell receptor beta chains below were found in one sample sequenced in a study of blood T cell repertoires in COVID-19. Profiled with immunoSEQ multiplex PCR; TCRdb holds only in-frame clones, not every one. This sample yields about 120,000 clones, of which 85% are seen a single time; over 25% belongs to the top ten. Sequencing was carried out using peripheral blood. Receptors originate from a woman at least 80 years old with acute or convalescent COVID-19.

In this sample, this clone turned up a few times. The genes are TRBV9 and TRBJ1-5; D gene ambiguous. The CDR3 is made up of 13 amino acids. The V gene's germline CDR1 is SGDLS and CDR2 YYNGEE. V lost 4 bases, J lost 3 bases, and 8 bases lay in between. For the CDR3, the DNA is TGTGCCAGCAGCATCACTCTCAATCAGCCCCAGCATTTT. It is translated as CASSITLNQPQHF.

J is TRBJ1-4 and V is TRBV7-4, with 7 nucleotides matching TRBD1. Germline values: CDR1 SGHVT, CDR2 SQSDAQ. The CDR3 extends over 16 amino acids. Trimming cost V 3 bases and J 3 bases; bases outside gene matches: 7. The CDR3 DNA follows: TGTGCCAGCAGCTTCGAAGGGGGCGCCTCTAATGAAAAACTGTTTTTT. Residues: CASSFEGGASNEKLFF.

The chain employs TRBV5-1 and TRBJ1-1, with 7 bases identical to TRBD1. There are 15 residues in the CDR3. The germline CDR1 and CDR2 sequences are SGHRS and YFSETQ. V shed 3 bases and J 0 bases; nucleotides not matched to a gene: 5. The CDR3 DNA sequence: TGCGCCAGCAGCTGGGGGGACAGCTTGAACACTGAAGCTTTCTTT. Its translation is CASSWGDSLNTEAFF.

The chain is built from TRBV9 and TRBJ1-1; D gene uncertain. Trimming left V 4 bases short and J 6 bases short, with 19 bases between. The germline CDR1 and CDR2 sequences are SGDLS and YYNGEE. The CDR3 consists of 15 residues. The CDR3 DNA reads TGTGCCAGCAGCCCCCACGGCGGTCTAGCGGCTGAAGCTTTCTTT. Amino acid sequence: CASSPHGGLAAEAFF.

The CDR3 sequence: CASSPGSAFLNTEAFF. The CDR3 coding sequence is TGCGCCAGCAGCCCCGGTTCCGCCTTCTTGAACACTGAAGCTTTCTTT. The rearrangement uses TRBV5-1 and TRBJ1-1, with unresolved D. Germline loops: CDR1 SGHRS, CDR2 YFSETQ. This CDR3 comprises 16 residues. Trimming pared 4 bases from V and 0 bases from J, leaving 16 bases between.

The rearrangement uses TRBV5-1 and TRBJ1-1; TRBD1 agrees at 9 bases. CDR1 is SGHRS, CDR2 YFSETQ, per germline. J gave up 2 bases and V 4 bases, and 6 bases lay outside the gene matches. The CDR3 is 15 amino acids. CDR3 region: CASSRDRGNNTEAFF. The CDR3 nucleotides read TGCGCCAGCAGCCGCGACAGGGGGAATAACACTGAAGCTTTCTTT.

The CDR3, as DNA: TGTGCCAGCAGCGCACAAGGACAGCCTTTGGGGGCCAACGTCCTGACTTTC. Translating it yields CASSAQGQPLGANVLTF. The genes are TRBV7-8 and TRBJ2-6; D is possibly TRBD1 (6 bases). Germline CDR1 reads SGHVS; CDR2 reads FQNEAQ. CDR3 size: 17 residues. Trimming pared 5 bases from V and 4 bases from J, leaving 18 bases between.

This clone was detected only a few times. This rearrangement joins TRBV10-1 to TRBJ1-1; tentative D call: TRBD1 (5 bases). Germline V gives CDR1 WNHNN, CDR2 SYGVQD (reference sequence). V lost 5 bases and J lost 11, with 21 bases in between. This CDR3 comprises 14 residues. The CDR3 coding sequence is TGCGCCAGCAGTCGAACCCTACTCGGGGAGGGGGCTTTCTTT. Amino acids: CASSRTLLGEGAFF.

This rearrangement joins TRBV4-1 to TRBJ2-5, with TRBD1 matching over 7 bases. This CDR3 has 14 residues. CDR1 and CDR2 from the germline V gene are MGHRA and YSYEKL. V gave up 0 bases and J gave up 7 bases; unmatched junction bases: 5. Written as DNA, the CDR3 is TGCGCCAGCAGCCAAGAAAGGGGGCCGGGGACCCAGTACTTC. This sequence encodes CASSQERGPGTQYF.

The chain combines TRBV11-2 with TRBJ1-2; D unclear. From germline, CDR1 is SGHAT and CDR2 FQNNGV. This CDR3 is 11 amino acids long. V lost 7 bases to trimming and J lost 7 bases, with 10 bases between them. The CDR3 DNA is TGTGCCAGCACCCTCCGGAGTGGCTACACCTTC. Amino acids: CASTLRSGYTF.

The count of this clone is one. The chain joins TRBV6-5 to TRBJ1-1; D remains unclear. This CDR3 region has 13 residues. Between the trimmed V and J ends, which lost 8 bases and 1 base, there was a span of 11 bases. Germline V lookup: CDR1 MNHEY, CDR2 SVGAGI. CDR3 loop: CASVGAGNTEAFF. DNA for the CDR3: TGTGCCAGCGTAGGCGCGGGGAACACTGAAGCTTTCTTT.